Listed below are T cell receptor beta chains from one sample, sequenced in a study of T cell changes during pregnancy in multiple sclerosis. The data were produced by immunoSEQ multiplex PCR, yet TCRdb's version contains in-frame clones alone and is incomplete. This sample has 30,000 or so clones, with 80% to 90% found just once. The sample in question was CD8+ T cells from peripheral blood mononuclear cells, obtained in the third trimester of pregnancy. The receptors here all came from a female donor with multiple sclerosis, enrolled in a pregnancy study. CDR3s include the opening cysteine and the closing phenylalanine or tryptophan. The D gene is left open where the match is weak. Where a row states a size, it is once, few, many or the class of an expanded clone; other rows omit it.

TRBV2	.	16	.	TRBJ2-1	TGTGCCAGCAGACCCCCGGGGGGCCAACCCTACAATGAGCAGTTCTTC	CASRPPGGQPYNEQFF
TRBV5-1	.	13	.	TRBJ2-7	TGCGCCAGCAGCTTGGGGGCGCAGTACGAGCAGTACTTC	CASSLGAQYEQYF
TRBV13	.	14	.	TRBJ2-5	TGTGCCAGCAGCTTAGTGCGGGATAAAGAGACCCAGTACTTC	CASSLVRDKETQYF
TRBV7-9	.	14	.	TRBJ1-2	TGTGCCAGCAGCGCCCAGGAGGGCTTCTATGGCTACACCTTC	CASSAQEGFYGYTF
TRBV10-3	.	14	once	TRBJ1-3	TGTGCCATCAGTGAATTTACAACTGGAAACACCATATATTTT	CAISEFTTGNTIYF
TRBV15	.	15	.	TRBJ2-7	TGTGCCACCGCCCGACAGACCTTAAGCTCCTACGAGCAGTACTTC	CATARQTLSSYEQYF
TRBV9	TRBD2	14	.	TRBJ2-7	TGTGCCAGCAGCGAGCGGGACGGCCCCGTGGAGCAGTACTTC	CASSERDGPVEQYF
TRBV13	TRBD2	16	.	TRBJ2-1	TGTGCCAGCAGCCCTGGGACTAGCGGGGGGGTCTATGAGCAGTTCTTC	CASSPGTSGGVYEQFF
TRBV9	TRBD1	16	.	TRBJ1-2	TGTGCCAGCAGCCCTACACAGGGGGCGCGAGTCGATGGCTACACCTTC	CASSPTQGARVDGYTF
TRBV18	TRBD2	15	.	TRBJ2-7	TGTGCCAGCTCACCAACGCGGGGGGCTGACTACGAGCAGTACTTC	CASSPTRGADYEQYF
TRBV9	.	13	.	TRBJ2-2	TGTGCCAGCAGCGTACAAAACACCGGGGAGCTGTTTTTT	CASSVQNTGELFF
TRBV9	TRBD1	16	.	TRBJ1-3	TGTGCCAGCAGCGCCAGACAGGGCGTCTCTGGAAACACCATATATTTT	CASSARQGVSGNTIYF
TRBV12-5	.	16	.	TRBJ1-1	TGTGCTAGTGGTTTAAGCCGCCAAAGGGGTGACACTGAAGCTTTCTTT	CASGLSRQRGDTEAFF
TRBV19	.	14	.	TRBJ1-5	TGTGCCAGTAGTATGCTTACAGGGTTTCAGCCCCAGCATTTT	CASSMLTGFQPQHF
TRBV11-2	TRBD1	15	.	TRBJ1-3	TGTGCCAGCAGCCCCCTGACAGGGTCTGGAAACACCATATATTTT	CASSPLTGSGNTIYF
TRBV28	TRBD2	16	.	TRBJ2-1	TGTGCCAGCAGTTCCGAGGGACTAGCGGGAGTGAATGAGCAGTTCTTC	CASSSEGLAGVNEQFF
TRBV29-1	.	13	.	TRBJ2-7	TGCAGCGTTGTCACAGGGTCCCGATACGAGCAGTACTTC	CSVVTGSRYEQYF
TRBV6-5	.	15	.	TRBJ1-2	TGTGCCAGCACCCAAGGAGGCAGATTCGACTATGGCTACACCTTC	CASTQGGRFDYGYTF
TRBV7-8	.	15	.	TRBJ1-2	TGTGCCAGCAGGGCCCGTGGGCGAGCTAACTATGGCTACACCTTC	CASRARGRANYGYTF
TRBV19	.	14	.	TRBJ2-3	TGTGCCAGTAGTATCGGGGACTTCACAGATACGCAGTATTTT	CASSIGDFTDTQYF
TRBV7-9	.	14	.	TRBJ1-1	TGTGCCAGCAGCCCCCCCTTCGGGAGTACTGAAGCTTTCTTT	CASSPPFGSTEAFF
TRBV11-2	.	13	.	TRBJ2-3	TGTGCCAGCACCCAAGGACAGACAGATACGCAGTATTTT	CASTQGQTDTQYF
TRBV20-1	.	11	once	TRBJ1-4	TGCAGTGCAGACGACAGAGAAAAACTGTTTTTT	CSADDREKLFF
TRBV19	TRBD1	15	.	TRBJ1-5	TGTGCCAGTAGTACACGGGACAGGGACTATCAGCCCCAGCATTTT	CASSTRDRDYQPQHF
TRBV2	.	13	once	TRBJ1-2	TGTGCCAGCAGCGGCCGGACAAACTATGGCTACACCTTC	CASSGRTNYGYTF
TRBV15	TRBD2	15	.	TRBJ2-7	TGTGCCACCAGCGAGGAGCGGGGGGGGTTCTACGAGCAGTACTTC	CATSEERGGFYEQYF
TRBV2	.	13	.	TRBJ1-1	TGTGCCAGCAGTGAAGCACAGGGAGCTGAAGCTTTCTTT	CASSEAQGAEAFF
TRBV29-1	.	15	.	TRBJ2-5	TGCAGCGTTGAAGATTGGCCCTCCACTAGGAATGAGCAGTACTTC	CSVEDWPSTRNEQYF
TRBV7-9	.	16	.	TRBJ2-7	TGTGCCAGCAGCTTAGGGCCTATTAGGGACAACTACGAGCAGTACTTC	CASSLGPIRDNYEQYF
TRBV11-2	.	15	.	TRBJ1-1	TGTGCCAGCAGCTTAATCACGGGGTTGAACACTGAAGCTTTCTTT	CASSLITGLNTEAFF
TRBV27	.	16	.	TRBJ2-7	TGTGCCAGCAGTTTAACAGGCGGCACCCTCTCCTACGAGCAGTACTTC	CASSLTGGTLSYEQYF
TRBV27	.	14	.	TRBJ2-1	TGTGCCAGCAGTTACAGGGCAAGGGGGGGTGAGCAGTTCTTC	CASSYRARGGEQFF
TRBV11-1	TRBD2	14	.	TRBJ2-7	TGTGCCAGCAGCTTACGGCGGGGGGGAGGCGAGCAGTACTTC	CASSLRRGGGEQYF
TRBV13	TRBD1	13	.	TRBJ1-1	TGTGCCAGCAGCTCCTTCGGACAGGGAGAAGCTTTCTTT	CASSSFGQGEAFF
TRBV7-9	.	14	.	TRBJ1-1	TGTGCCAGCAGCTCACGCGCGATGAACACTGAAGCTTTCTTT	CASSSRAMNTEAFF
TRBV25-1	TRBD1	14	.	TRBJ1-6	TGTGCCAGCAGTGGGACAGGGGACAATTCACCCCTCCACTTT	CASSGTGDNSPLHF
TRBV7-2	.	15	.	TRBJ2-4	TGTGCCAGCAGCTTAAATGCGGGGGCCAAAAACATTCAGTACTTC	CASSLNAGAKNIQYF
TRBV7-2	.	16	.	TRBJ2-3	TGTGCCAGCAGCCCGAAAAGAATAGCGGCCACAGATACGCAGTATTTT	CASSPKRIAATDTQYF
TRBV30	.	16	.	TRBJ2-3	TGTGCCTGGAGTGGGGCAGCCTGGCCCTACACAGATACGCAGTATTTT	CAWSGAAWPYTDTQYF
TRBV7-8	.	14	.	TRBJ1-5	TGTGCCAGCAGCTTAGGGGGGGGAAATCAGCCCCAGCATTTT	CASSLGGGNQPQHF
TRBV4-2	TRBD2	17	.	TRBJ2-1	TGTGCCAGCAGCCATTTCACGGCTAGCGGGGGTTACAATGAGCAGTTCTTC	CASSHFTASGGYNEQFF
TRBV10-3	TRBD1	13	.	TRBJ1-2	TGTGCCATCGGGGGACAGGGTGGTTATGGCTACACCTTC	CAIGGQGGYGYTF
TRBV7-9	.	16	few	TRBJ1-2	TGTGCCAGCAGCCGGGGGGACATCAAGGTCTGGTATGGCTACACCTTC	CASSRGDIKVWYGYTF
TRBV19	TRBD1	16	.	TRBJ2-7	TGTGCCAGTAGTGTCAACAGGGGGAAAAGCTCCTACGAGCAGTACTTC	CASSVNRGKSSYEQYF
TRBV6-1	.	15	once	TRBJ2-6	TGTGCCAGCAGATCACAGGGCCCTGGGGCCAACGTCCTGACTTTC	CASRSQGPGANVLTF
TRBV5-4	.	14	.	TRBJ1-4	TGTGCCAGCAGCTTGTCACAGGCTAATGAAAAACTGTTTTTT	CASSLSQANEKLFF
TRBV7-8	.	11	.	TRBJ2-5	TGTGCCAGTTCCCTAGACAGGACCCAGTACTTC	CASSLDRTQYF
TRBV9	TRBD2	17	.	TRBJ2-3	TGTGCCAGCAGCCCCCGAGAAGGCGGGACTAGCCGAGATACGCAGTATTTT	CASSPREGGTSRDTQYF
TRBV14	.	16	.	TRBJ2-1	TGTGCCAGCAGCCTAATGGGTTCGGGGATTACGGGTGAGCAGTTCTTC	CASSLMGSGITGEQFF